This passage covers 11 T cell receptor beta chains from one sample sequenced in a study of shared clonotypes between healthy human individuals. This table comes from immunoSEQ multiplex PCR, and its TCRdb copy is limited to in-frame clones, with some not included. The sample shows under 650,000 clones, 90% to 97% of them seen only once. Sequenced material: naive CD4+ T cells sorted from blood. The sample's subset: CD45RA+ positively selected. Receptors were obtained from a woman in her twenties or thirties in good health.

The rearrangement links TRBV28 to TRBJ2-7, with D possibly matching TRBD2 (7 bases). Germline V CDR1 and CDR2: MDHEN, SYDVKM. The CDR3 covers 14 residues. V shed 4 bases and J shed 4 bases, with 14 bases lying between them. DNA of the CDR3: TGTGCCAGCAGTTCCGGGGGGCTACCGTACGAGCAGTACTTC. It yields the protein CASSSGGLPYEQYF.

V is TRBV7-9 and J is TRBJ2-7; D ambiguous. CDR1 and CDR2 from the germline V gene are SEHNR and FQNEAQ (reference sequence). V was pared by 3 bases and J by 2 bases, with 8 bases between. The CDR3 totals 13 residues. The CDR3 DNA sequence: TGTGCCAGCAGCTTTTCTGGGACCTACGAGCAGTACTTC. Amino acids: CASSFSGTYEQYF.

The chain recombines TRBV14 with TRBJ2-7; a weak D match, TRBD2 (5 bases). The CDR3 is 16 amino acids. Trimming took 1 base from V and 7 from J, leaving 20 bases between them. Germline V gene sequence: CDR1 SGHDN, CDR2 FVKESK. As DNA, the CDR3 is TGTGCCAGCAGCCAAGTTTATCGGAGCCCACCGGGAGAGCAGTACTTC. Translation gives CASSQVYRSPPGEQYF. Based on the CDR3 plus reference TRBV14 and TRBJ2-7, the full variable domain is EAGVTQFPSHSVIEKGQTVTLRCDPISGHDNLYWYRRVMGKEIKFLLHFVKESKQDESGMPNNRFLAERTGGTYSTLKVQPAELEDSGVYFCASSQVYRSPPGEQYFGPGTRLTVT.

The chain has TRBV6-5 and TRBJ2-7; no clear D gene. Trimming stripped 0 bases from V and 0 bases from J, with 12 bases between. Germline CDR1 MNHEY, CDR2 SVGAGI. There are 16 residues in the CDR3. For the CDR3, the DNA is TGTGCCAGCAGTTACTCGAGCCTGGCGGACTCCTACGAGCAGTACTTC. Translating it yields CASSYSSLADSYEQYF.

The rearrangement joins TRBV9 to TRBJ1-1; TRBD1 is a possible D gene (6 bases). The V gene's germline CDR1 is SGDLS and CDR2 YYNGEE. The CDR3 totals 13 residues. V was clipped by 0 bases and J by 7 bases, with 10 bases between them. The CDR3 protein is CASSVVGRGEAFF. The CDR3 DNA is TGTGCCAGCAGCGTAGTCGGCAGGGGTGAAGCTTTCTTT.

The chain is built from TRBV7-2 and TRBJ2-7, with 11 bases aligning to TRBD2. Germline V gene lookup returns CDR1 SGHTA and CDR2 FQGNSA. The CDR3 loop spans 15 amino acids. V lost 5 bases to trimming and J lost 5 bases; unmatched junction nucleotides: 8. CDR3 amino acids: CASSPSSGRAHEQYF. DNA for the CDR3: TGTGCCAGCAGCCCGAGTAGCGGGAGGGCTCACGAGCAGTACTTC.

The V call is TRBV11-2, the J call TRBJ2-3; D unclear. V gave up 4 bases and J gave up 2 bases, with 10 bases separating them. The CDR3 extends over 14 amino acids. The germline V gene has CDR1 SGHAT and CDR2 FQNNGV. CDR3 residues: CASSWQAVTDTQYF. The CDR3 DNA sequence: TGTGCCAGCAGCTGGCAGGCTGTCACAGATACGCAGTATTTT.

The genes are TRBV28 and TRBJ2-1; 7 nucleotides align to TRBD1. The CDR3 sequence is 14 residues long. Germline CDR1 reads MDHEN; CDR2 reads SYDVKM. Unmatched junction bases numbered 5, after V lost 3 bases and J lost 6 bases. CDR3 DNA sequence: TGTGCCAGCAGTTTCTACAGGGGTATCAATGAGCAGTTCTTC. Translating it yields CASSFYRGINEQFF. Drawing the rest from reference TRBV28 and TRBJ2-1, the complete variable domain is DVKVTQSSRYLVKRTGEKVFLECVQDMDHENMFWYRQDPGLGLRLIYFSYDVKMKEKGDIPEGYSVSREKKERFSLILESASTNQTSMYLCASSFYRGINEQFFGPGTRLTVL.

The chain combines TRBV5-1 with TRBJ1-1, with D possibly matching TRBD1 (6 bases). This CDR3 is 14 amino acids long. The germline CDR1 and CDR2 sequences are SGHRS and YFSETQ. The V end lost 4 bases, the J end lost 1 base, and 11 bases lay between the germline ends. The CDR3: CASSRGQTNTEAFF. CDR3 DNA: TGCGCCAGCAGCCGCGGACAGACGAACACTGAAGCTTTCTTT.

The chain is built from TRBV5-1 and TRBJ2-3; 7 bases match TRBD1. Trimming at V came to 5 bases and at J to 0 bases, leaving 6 bases not matched to a gene. The CDR3 contains 15 residues. Looked up from germline, CDR1 is SGHRS and CDR2 is YFSETQ. In nucleotides, the CDR3 is TGCGCCAGCAGACAGACAGGGCAGAGCACAGATACGCAGTATTTT. Protein: CASRQTGQSTDTQYF.

The rearrangement links TRBV6-5 to TRBJ1-4; perhaps TRBD1 as D (6 bases). Deletions cut 0 bases from V and 4 bases from J, with 12 bases between. The length of the CDR3 is 16 residues. Germline-derived CDR1 and CDR2 are MNHEY and SVGAGI. CDR3 DNA sequence: TGTGCCAGCAGTTACTCGGGGGGCAGTATTAATGAAAAACTGTTTTTT. Residues: CASSYSGGSINEKLFF.